The T cell receptor beta chain described here comes from a study of Graves' ophthalmopathy and Graves' hyperthyroidism. General observations from the study: Between ophthalmopathy and stable hyperthyroidism, a 13-signature model drew a separation with 87.88% sensitivity and about 81% specificity.

TCR beta CDR3 regions were amplified from RNA transcripts. The first-round RT-PCR employed HTBI primers together with the Qiagen OneStep RT-PCR kit. A multiplex PCR was then performed as the second round. TCRdb itself ran the multiplex PCR reads through MiXCR, one entry per CDR3 protein. This repertoire shows 200,000 to 250,000 distinct CDR3 sequences, about 46% found once; its top ten account for roughly 45%. As for this clonotype: The target antigen is unknown.

Between the trimmed V and J ends, which lost 3 bases and 0 bases, there was a span of 7 bases. Germline assignment: CDR1 KGHDR and CDR2 SFDVKD. The CDR3 length is 14 residues. Ophthalmopathy in the donors was of moderate-to-severe activity, with CAS ≥3, NOSPECS ≥4 and duration under 3 months. Other autoimmune diseases, uncontrolled infections, pregnancy and lactation each led to patient exclusion. PBMCs were isolated from a roughly 10 ml sample of fresh peripheral blood. The clonotype was recovered from an adult man with Graves' ophthalmopathy. Specimen: peripheral blood. V gene TRBV24-1 combines with J gene TRBJ2-5, with D tentatively TRBD1 (6 bases). The CDR3 protein is CATSDTGYQETQYF. The CDR3 DNA reads as TGTGCCACCAGTGATACAGGGTACCAAGAGACCCAGTACTTC.